This entry describes one T cell receptor (beta chain). Its antigen remains unidentified. These data come from a study of shared clonotypes between healthy human individuals. Sorted subsets were amplified in replicate PCRs using 200 ng DNA, roughly 30,000 T cell genomes. Profiling relied on immunoSEQ multiplex PCR, and the TCRdb table lists in-frame clones only, not all of them. The sample contains around 2,000,000 clones, roughly 96% of which appear only once. General study points: The small donor group covered limited genetic and exposure diversity.

The V gene end was trimmed by 4 bases and the J gene end by 1 base; junction bases not matched to a gene: 0. The CDR3 consists of 15 residues. The germline V gene encodes CDR1 SGHAT and CDR2 FQNNGV. The receptor comes from a man aged 18 to 35 in good health. The V gene is TRBV11-2, the J gene TRBJ2-3, with 12 positions matching TRBD2. Source material: naive CD4+ T cells sorted from blood. Noted subset: CD45RA+ positively selected. CDR3: CASSWTSGGTDTQYF. CDR3 sequence (DNA): TGTGCCAGCAGCTGGACTAGCGGGGGCACAGATACGCAGTATTTT.